These 28 T cell receptor beta chains share one sample of origin, sequenced in a study of PD-1 blockade in classical Hodgkin lymphoma. Time point indicated: newly diagnosed, previously untreated cHL patient sample. Investigators isolated CD4+ T cells from thawed PBMCs through magnetic negative selection. The method was immunoSEQ multiplex PCR; TCRdb's version includes in-frame clones alone and lacks a portion of them. This sample has about 32,000 clones, with approximately 90% found just once. The sequencing sample was made of CD4+ T cells from blood. These TCRs come from a human donor with classical Hodgkin lymphoma.

V gene TRBV4-2 combines with J gene TRBJ2-5; 8 bases are shared with TRBD2. Trimming removed 1 base from V and 5 bases from J; junction bases left unmatched: 9. The V gene's germline CDR1 is LGHNA and CDR2 YNFKEQ. CDR3 length: 16 amino acids. The CDR3 region is CASSQGPGSGKETQYF. The CDR3 DNA sequence: TGTGCCAGCAGCCAAGGCCCGGGTAGCGGGAAGGAGACCCAGTACTTC.

The V gene is TRBV27, the J gene TRBJ1-5; 12 bases match TRBD1. The germline V gene has CDR1 MNHEY and CDR2 SMNVEV (reference sequence). J lost 8 bases, V lost 7 bases, and 15 bases had no gene match. This CDR3 is 17 amino acids long. The DNA of the CDR3 is TGTGCCAGCAACGCGGGACAGGGGGCGTGTTGCATTGAGCCCCAGCATTTT. Its protein product is CASNAGQGACCIEPQHF.

This clone was seen a handful of times. This chain joins TRBV29-1 and TRBJ1-1; no reliable D call. This CDR3 has 10 amino acids. With 6 bases removed from V and 2 bases from J, the gap between germline ends came to 4 bases. CDR1 is SQVTM and CDR2 is ANQGSEA in the germline V gene. CDR3 nucleotide sequence: TGCAGCGTCCAAAACACTGAAGCTTTCTTT. This encodes CSVQNTEAFF.

This chain uses TRBV6-1 with TRBJ2-7, with D possibly being TRBD2 (6 bases). The CDR3 runs to 13 residues. Deletions cut 5 bases from V and 1 base from J, with 9 bases between. The germline V gene has CDR1 MNHNS and CDR2 SASEGT. The chain's CDR3 is CASSWDLSYEQYV. For the CDR3, the DNA is TGTGCCAGCAGTTGGGACTTGTCCTACGAGCAGTACGTC.

The gene calls are TRBV6-1 and TRBJ2-7; D is possibly TRBD1 (6 bases). The CDR3 has 13 amino acids. Looked up from germline, CDR1 is MNHNS and CDR2 is SASEGT. V lost 7 bases and J lost 0, with 10 bases in between. CDR3 amino acids: CASTGTYSYEQYF. CDR3 DNA: TGTGCCAGCACCGGGACATACTCCTACGAGCAGTACTTC.

The genes are TRBV18 and TRBJ1-5, with TRBD1 as a possible D gene (5 bases). With 4 bases removed from V and 2 bases from J, the gap between germline ends came to 9 bases. In germline, CDR1 is KGHSH, CDR2 LQKENI. The CDR3 covers 14 residues. In DNA form, the CDR3 reads TGTGCCAGCTCACTGGGGGGGGGCAATCAGCCCCAGCATTTT. Translated: CASSLGGGNQPQHF. Full variable domain (outside the CDR3, taken from reference TRBV18 and TRBJ1-5): NAGVMQNPRHLVRRRGQEARLRCSPMKGHSHVYWYRQLPEEGLKFMVYLQKENIIDESGMPKERFSAEFPKEGPSILRIQQVVRGDSAAYFCASSLGGGNQPQHFGDGTRLSIL.

CDR3 amino acids: CASSFWTSAGEQYF. In nucleotides, the CDR3 is TGCGCCAGCAGCTTCTGGACTAGCGCCGGCGAGCAGTACTTC. The V gene is TRBV5-1, the J gene TRBJ2-7, with TRBD2 matching over 9 bases. Germline CDR1 and CDR2: SGHRS and YFSETQ. Losses at the gene ends were 2 bases for V and 6 bases for J; bases not matched to a gene: 6. CDR3 length equals 14 residues. Full variable domain (remainder filled in from reference TRBV5-1 and TRBJ2-7): KAGVTQTPRYLIKTRGQQVTLSCSPISGHRSVSWYQQTPGQGLQFLFEYFSETQRNKGNFPGRFSGRQFSNSRSEMNVSTLELGDSALYLCASSFWTSAGEQYFGPGTRLTVT.

V usage is TRBV5-1 and J usage is TRBJ1-4, with TRBD1 matching 7 bases. This CDR3 spans 16 amino acids. Germline V gene sequence: CDR1 SGHRS, CDR2 YFSETQ. V dropped 1 base and J dropped 2; count of bases not matched to a gene: 5. CDR3 sequence: CASSLSTGQTNEKLFF. CDR3 coding DNA: TGCGCCAGCAGCTTGTCGACGGGACAGACTAATGAAAAACTGTTTTTT.

This clone occurred once. CDR3: CASSALPLGGQETQYF. The DNA of the CDR3 is TGTGCCAGCAGCGCCCTACCACTCGGGGGACAAGAGACCCAGTACTTC. V is TRBV9 and J is TRBJ2-5, with D possibly being TRBD2 (6 bases). This CDR3 spans 16 amino acids. V dropped 3 bases and J dropped 2 bases, with 17 bases sitting between them. CDR1 SGDLS and CDR2 YYNGEE come from the germline V gene. The full variable domain, its missing parts supplied by reference TRBV9 and TRBJ2-5, is DSGVTQTPKHLITATGQRVTLRCSPRSGDLSVYWYQQSLDQGLQFLIQYYNGEERAKGNILERFSAQQFPDLHSELNLSSLELGDSALYFCASSALPLGGQETQYFGPGTRLLVL.

This chain uses TRBV5-1 with TRBJ2-5, with a weak D call TRBD2 (6 bases). Germline CDR1 and CDR2: SGHRS and YFSETQ. Trimming removed 0 bases at V and 5 bases at J, with 11 bases between. CDR3 size: 14 residues. In DNA form, the CDR3 reads TGCGCCAGCAGCTTGGTTGCGGGAACGGAGACCCAGTACTTC. Amino acid sequence: CASSLVAGTETQYF.

Regarding this clone: Relative to the germline gene, one junction end is altered; a read error may explain this. The V and J genes are TRBV6-1 and TRBJ1-1, with 7 bases fitting TRBD1. The CDR3 covers 14 residues. Germline CDR1 MNHNS, CDR2 SASEGT. The CDR3: CASSEFTGETEVFF. The CDR3 DNA sequence: TGTGCCAGCAGTGAATTTACAGGGGAGACTGAAGTTTTCTTT.

CDR3 nucleotides: TGTGCCAGAAGCTTGGTAGAATGCGGGCGGGGCCCCTCCTACAATGAGCAGTTCTTC. Translated, it gives CARSLVECGRGPSYNEQFF. This sequence joins TRBV5-3 and TRBJ2-1; D is possibly TRBD2 (6 bases). TRBV5-3 is marked as an open reading frame, function uncertain. The germline V and J ends were trimmed by 0 bases and 0 bases, with 19 bases remaining between them. This CDR3 has 19 residues.

The chain uses TRBV6-1 and TRBJ2-7, with D perhaps TRBD2 (6 bases). V gave up 0 bases and J gave up 9 bases, with 15 bases separating them. The CDR3 loop spans 14 amino acids. Germline values: CDR1 MNHNS, CDR2 SASEGT. In DNA form, the CDR3 reads TGTGCCAGCAGTGAAGCCGGCAGGGAGGTCGCGCAGTACGTC. Translating it yields CASSEAGREVAQYV.

The V and J genes are TRBV10-3 and TRBJ2-7; weak D call: TRBD2 (5 bases). V was trimmed by 2 bases and J by 7 bases, leaving 12 bases between them. The CDR3 is 13 amino acids. CDR1 and CDR2 (germline): ENHRY, SYGVKD. The CDR3 loop is CAISEAGEGEQYV. The CDR3 DNA reads TGTGCCATCAGTGAGGCCGGGGAAGGGGAGCAGTACGTC.

The rearrangement joins TRBV27 to TRBJ2-7; D unclear. The V end was cut by 3 bases, the J end by 0 bases, with 9 bases between. The germline CDR1 and CDR2 sequences are MNHEY and SMNVEV (reference sequence). The CDR3 totals 14 residues. This chain's CDR3 is CASSLGLSSYEQYF. The CDR3 DNA reads as TGTGCCAGCAGTTTGGGCCTTAGCTCCTACGAGCAGTACTTC.

In its sample, this clone was seen once. This chain links TRBV15 with TRBJ2-1; D uncertain. The CDR3 length is 13 residues. Per germline, CDR1 LNHNV and CDR2 YYDKDF (reference sequence). V lost 0 bases and J lost 10, with 10 bases in between. DNA of the CDR3: TGTGCCACCAGCAGAGACAGCCTAGGAGAGCAGTTCTTC. Its protein product is CATSRDSLGEQFF.

The V gene is TRBV7-9, the J gene TRBJ1-1; the D is unclear. The CDR3 totals 14 residues. Germline loops: CDR1 SEHNR, CDR2 FQNEAQ (reference sequence). V shed 5 bases and J shed 2 bases, with 12 bases lying between them. The CDR3 loop reads CASSLTSINTEAFF. CDR3 bases: TGTGCCAGCAGCCTGACGAGTATCAACACTGAAGCTTTCTTT.

CDR3 bases: TGTGCCAGCAGACGGGTCCCAAAGGAGACCCAGTACTTC. It codes for CASRRVPKETQYF. The gene calls are TRBV7-6 and TRBJ2-5; D is uncertain. The CDR3 is 13 residues long. Looked up from germline, CDR1 is SGHVS and CDR2 is FNYEAQ. Trimming took 6 bases from V and 5 from J, leaving 13 bases between them.

V gene TRBV6-5 combines with J gene TRBJ2-7; 10 bases are a match to TRBD1. The CDR3 covers 13 residues. Germline CDR1 is MNHEY and CDR2 is SVGAGI. The J segment lost 4 bases and the V segment lost 7 bases, leaving 4 bases of the junction unmatched. CDR3 sequence reads: CASTRTGGYEQYF. For the CDR3, the DNA is TGTGCCAGCACCAGGACAGGGGGGTACGAGCAGTACTTC.

Only one count was recorded for this clone. The V gene is TRBV13, the J gene TRBJ1-5; no definite D call. CDR3 length: 13 amino acids. CDR1 and CDR2 from the germline V gene are PRHDT and FYEKMQ (reference sequence). Trimming took off 8 bases at V and 0 bases at J, with 8 bases between the two ends. CDR3 protein: CASEGYSNQPQHF. In DNA, the CDR3 is TGTGCCAGCGAGGGTTATAGCAATCAGCCCCAGCATTTT.

This clone was seen more than once but under ten times. This rearrangement joins TRBV9 to TRBJ1-3; D remains unclear. The length of the CDR3 is 14 residues. Trimming shortened V by 1 base and J by 0 bases, and 5 bases separated the two germline ends. Germline CDR1 is SGDLS and CDR2 is YYNGEE. This chain's CDR3 is CASSVTSSGNTIYF. The DNA of the CDR3 is TGTGCCAGCAGCGTAACAAGCTCTGGAAACACCATATATTTT.

This rearrangement joins TRBV9 to TRBJ2-1; 10 bases are a match to TRBD2. This CDR3 comprises 15 residues. V lost 4 bases and J lost 3; bases outside the gene matches: 4. The germline gives CDR1 SGDLS, CDR2 YYNGEE. Here the CDR3 reads CASSLLAGSYNEQFF. The CDR3 DNA reads TGTGCCAGCAGCTTACTAGCGGGAAGCTACAATGAGCAGTTCTTC.

This rearrangement joins TRBV10-3 to TRBJ2-3; TRBD2 might be the D (5 bases). This CDR3 comprises 14 residues. The V and J ends lost 3 bases and 3 bases respectively, with 10 bases between them. Germline V gene lookup returns CDR1 ENHRY and CDR2 SYGVKD. In DNA form, the CDR3 reads TGTGCCATCAGTGATCTCAGAGGGACAGATACGCAGTATTTT. Translation gives CAISDLRGTDTQYF.

The chain is built from TRBV20-1 and TRBJ1-1; unclear D gene. V dropped 6 bases and J dropped 3 bases, with 5 bases sitting between them. There are 10 residues in the CDR3. Germline V gives CDR1 DFQATT, CDR2 SNEGSKA (reference sequence). CDR3 coding DNA: TGCAGTGCCGCATACACTGAAGCTTTCTTT. Translated, it gives CSAAYTEAFF.

V and J are TRBV7-9 and TRBJ1-2; no reliable D call. The V end lost 4 bases, the J end lost 8 bases, and 8 bases lay between the germline ends. This CDR3 is 11 amino acids long. The V gene's germline CDR1 is SEHNR and CDR2 FQNEAQ (reference sequence). The CDR3, as DNA: TGTGCCAGCAGCTACGTCCGGGGCTACACCTTC. Amino acid sequence: CASSYVRGYTF.

The chain is built from TRBV28 and TRBJ1-1; possibly TRBD1 for D (5 bases). The CDR3 consists of 11 residues. Germline V gene data show CDR1 as MDHEN and CDR2 as SYDVKM. Trimming took 3 bases from V and 11 from J, leaving 10 bases between them. In DNA form, the CDR3 reads TGTGCCAGCAGTTTGGGCAGGGCCGCTTTCTTT. As protein: CASSLGRAAFF.

V is TRBV30 and J is TRBJ2-1; D is ambiguous. CDR1 is GTSNPN and CDR2 is SVGIG in the germline V gene (reference sequence). The CDR3 contains 13 residues. Trimming left V 2 bases short and J 5 bases short, with 10 bases between. The chain's CDR3 is CAWSMALNNEQFF. The CDR3 DNA reads TGTGCCTGGAGTATGGCCTTGAACAATGAGCAGTTCTTC.

The chain is built from TRBV5-1 and TRBJ1-5; unclear D gene. The germline gives CDR1 SGHRS, CDR2 YFSETQ. Trimming took 2 bases from V and 5 from J, leaving 11 bases between them. The CDR3 has 14 residues. CDR3 in DNA: TGCGCCAGCAGCTTTTTCCCGTCGGATCAGCCCCAGCATTTT. Encoded protein: CASSFFPSDQPQHF.